The present T cell receptor (beta chain) was sequenced within a study of blood T cells in healthy people across ages. The germline CDR1 and CDR2 sequences are KGHDR and SFDVKD. V lost 4 bases and J lost 8; bases outside the gene matches: 9. This CDR3 is built from 17 residues. A second about 7 to 11 cycle PCR used barcoded and J-beta primers. From the 5' RACE reads, TCRdb called clonotypes with MiXCR, one entry per CDR3 protein. The table has over 600,000 distinct CDR3 sequences, about 61% seen once. Caucasian individuals from Russia who were healthy and aged 6 to 90 acted as donors. Sequenced input: blood. V usage is TRBV24-1 and J usage is TRBJ2-1, with 14 bases fitting TRBD2. The TCR was taken from a man between 35 and 55 years old in good health. CDR3 sequence (DNA): TGTGCCACCAGTGAACGACTAGCGGGAGGGCCTATATATGAGCAGTTCTTC. Translation: CATSERLAGGPIYEQFF.